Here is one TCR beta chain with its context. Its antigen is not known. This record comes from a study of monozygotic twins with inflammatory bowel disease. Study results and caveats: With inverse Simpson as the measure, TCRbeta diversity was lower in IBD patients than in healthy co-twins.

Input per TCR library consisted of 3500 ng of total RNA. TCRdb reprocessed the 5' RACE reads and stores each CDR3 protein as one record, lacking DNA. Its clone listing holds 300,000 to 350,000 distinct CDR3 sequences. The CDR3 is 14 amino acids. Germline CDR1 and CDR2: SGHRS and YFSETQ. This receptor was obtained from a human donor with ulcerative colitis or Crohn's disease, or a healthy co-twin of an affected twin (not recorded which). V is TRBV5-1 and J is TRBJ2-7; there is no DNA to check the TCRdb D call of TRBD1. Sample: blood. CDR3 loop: CASSIGQGVEEQYF.